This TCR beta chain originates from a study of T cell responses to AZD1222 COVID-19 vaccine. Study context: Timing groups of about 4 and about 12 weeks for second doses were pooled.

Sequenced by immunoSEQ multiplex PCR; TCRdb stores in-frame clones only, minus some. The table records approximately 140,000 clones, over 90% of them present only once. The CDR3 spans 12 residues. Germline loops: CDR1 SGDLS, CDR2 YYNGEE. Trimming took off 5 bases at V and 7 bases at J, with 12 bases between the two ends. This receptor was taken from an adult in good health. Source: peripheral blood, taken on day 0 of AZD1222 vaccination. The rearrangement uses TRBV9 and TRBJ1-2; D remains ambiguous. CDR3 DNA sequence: TGTGCCAGCAGTGCAATGGGAGGTGGCTACACCTTC. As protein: CASSAMGGGYTF.